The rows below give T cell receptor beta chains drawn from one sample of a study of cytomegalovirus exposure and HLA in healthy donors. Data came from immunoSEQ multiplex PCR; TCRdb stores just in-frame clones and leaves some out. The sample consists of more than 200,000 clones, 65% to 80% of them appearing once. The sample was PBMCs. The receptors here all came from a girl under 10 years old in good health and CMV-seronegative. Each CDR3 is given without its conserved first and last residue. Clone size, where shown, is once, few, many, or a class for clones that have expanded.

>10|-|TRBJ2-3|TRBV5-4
AIGVGTDTQY
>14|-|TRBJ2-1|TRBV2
ASNVGLAGTLNEQF
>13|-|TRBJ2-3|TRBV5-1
ASRTGTGDTDTQY
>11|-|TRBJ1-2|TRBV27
ASSAWDRVGYT
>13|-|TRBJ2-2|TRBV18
ASSRREGDTGELF
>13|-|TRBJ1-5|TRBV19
ASSIFTGSNQPQH
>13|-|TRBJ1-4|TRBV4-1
ASSQETGWGEKLF
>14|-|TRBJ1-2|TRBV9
ASSVARDRGLYGYT
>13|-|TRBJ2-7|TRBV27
ASSFATGVWYEQY
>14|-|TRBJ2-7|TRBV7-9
ASSLVAGGGAGEQY
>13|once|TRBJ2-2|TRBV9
ASSASGGGTGELF
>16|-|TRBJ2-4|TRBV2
ASRHSGTGYLAKNIQY
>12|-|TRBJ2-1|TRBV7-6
ASSQSGGYNEQF
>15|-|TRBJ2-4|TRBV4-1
ASSPLPGGSGENIQY
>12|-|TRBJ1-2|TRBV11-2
ASSPIQGNYGYT
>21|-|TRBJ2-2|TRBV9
ASSVAVVLGARHKDANTGELF
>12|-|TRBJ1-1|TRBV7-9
ASSPRGSDTEAF
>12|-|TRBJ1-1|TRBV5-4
ASSLGGGNTEAF
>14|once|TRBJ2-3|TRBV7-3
ASSWGLAGATDTQY
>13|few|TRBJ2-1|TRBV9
ASSVLAGGNNEQF
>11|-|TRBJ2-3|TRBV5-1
ASSLEGGTSLY
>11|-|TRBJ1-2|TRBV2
ASISRLPNGYT
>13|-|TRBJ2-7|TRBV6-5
ASSVSAGESYEQY
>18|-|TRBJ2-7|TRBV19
ASSIAELAGITTPKYEQY
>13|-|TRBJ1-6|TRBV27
ASSLGRQGISPLH
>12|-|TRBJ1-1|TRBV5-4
ASSQGQMNTEAF
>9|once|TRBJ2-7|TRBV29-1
SVGTTYEQY
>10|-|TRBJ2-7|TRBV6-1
ASTNTPYEQY
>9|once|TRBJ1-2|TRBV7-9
ASSPEYGYT
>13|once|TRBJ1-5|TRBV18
ASSPEEYSNQPQH
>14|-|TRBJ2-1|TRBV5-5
ASSYPGTGGGNEQF
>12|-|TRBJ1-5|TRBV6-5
ASSEGTRNQPQH
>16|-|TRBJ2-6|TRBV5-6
ASSALTQGDSGANVLT
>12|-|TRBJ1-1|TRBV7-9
ASSAGQLNTEAF
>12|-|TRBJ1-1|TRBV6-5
ASSESDRNTEAF
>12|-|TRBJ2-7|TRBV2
ASTGQGGPYEQY
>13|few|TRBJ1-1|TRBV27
ASRETGPPNTEAF
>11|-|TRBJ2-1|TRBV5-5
ASSFVAGNEQF
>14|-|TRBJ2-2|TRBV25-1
ASSVGNRVYAGELF
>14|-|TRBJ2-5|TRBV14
ASSSLPQGGQETQY
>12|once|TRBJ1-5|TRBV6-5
ASRPLGGRQPQH